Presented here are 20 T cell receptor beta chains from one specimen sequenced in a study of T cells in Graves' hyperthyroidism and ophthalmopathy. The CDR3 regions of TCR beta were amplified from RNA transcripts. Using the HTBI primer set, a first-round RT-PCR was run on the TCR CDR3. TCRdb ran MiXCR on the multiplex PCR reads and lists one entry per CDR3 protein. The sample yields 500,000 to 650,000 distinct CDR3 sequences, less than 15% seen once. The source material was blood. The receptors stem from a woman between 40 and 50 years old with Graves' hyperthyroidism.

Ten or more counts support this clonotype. The chain's CDR3 is CATSDLTRGETQYF. Here the CDR3 DNA reads TGTGCCACCAGTGATTTGACCAGGGGTGAGACCCAGTACTTC. The rearrangement joins TRBV24-1 to TRBJ2-5, with D perhaps TRBD1 (6 bases). V was clipped by 0 bases and J by 5 bases, with 9 bases between them. The germline CDR1 and CDR2 sequences are KGHDR and SFDVKD. The CDR3 is made up of 14 amino acids.

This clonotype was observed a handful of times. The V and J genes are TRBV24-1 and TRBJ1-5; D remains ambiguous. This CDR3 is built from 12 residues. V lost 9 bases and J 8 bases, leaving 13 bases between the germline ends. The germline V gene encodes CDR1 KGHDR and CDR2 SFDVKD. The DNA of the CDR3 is TGTGCCACCGGACGGAGCGGGGAGCCCCAGCATTTT. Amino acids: CATGRSGEPQHF.

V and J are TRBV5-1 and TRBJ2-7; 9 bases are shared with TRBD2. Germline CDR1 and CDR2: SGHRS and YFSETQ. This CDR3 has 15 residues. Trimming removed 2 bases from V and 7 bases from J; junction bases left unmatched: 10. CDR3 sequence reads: CASSFGAGGRNEQYF. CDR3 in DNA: TGCGCCAGCAGCTTTGGAGCGGGAGGCAGGAATGAGCAGTACTTC.

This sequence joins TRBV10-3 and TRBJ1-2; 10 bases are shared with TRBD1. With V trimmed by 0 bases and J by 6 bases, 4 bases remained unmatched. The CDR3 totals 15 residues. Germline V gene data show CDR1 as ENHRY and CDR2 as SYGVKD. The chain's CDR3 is CAISESPGQGNGYTF. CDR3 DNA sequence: TGTGCCATCAGTGAGTCTCCGGGACAGGGGAATGGCTACACCTTC.

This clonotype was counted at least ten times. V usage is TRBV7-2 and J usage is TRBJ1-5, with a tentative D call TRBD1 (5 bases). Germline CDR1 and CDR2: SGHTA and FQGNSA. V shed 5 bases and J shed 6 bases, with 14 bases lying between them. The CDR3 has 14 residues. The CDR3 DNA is TGTGCCAGCAGCAGATTCCAGGGATTTCAGCCCCAGCATTTT. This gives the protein CASSRFQGFQPQHF.

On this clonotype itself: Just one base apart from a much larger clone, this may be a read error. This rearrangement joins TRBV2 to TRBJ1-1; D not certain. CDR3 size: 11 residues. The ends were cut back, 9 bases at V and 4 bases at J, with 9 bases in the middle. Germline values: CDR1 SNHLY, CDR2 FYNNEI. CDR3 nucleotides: TGTGCCAGGAGAAAGAGCACTGAAGCTTTCTTT. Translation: CARRKSTEAFF.

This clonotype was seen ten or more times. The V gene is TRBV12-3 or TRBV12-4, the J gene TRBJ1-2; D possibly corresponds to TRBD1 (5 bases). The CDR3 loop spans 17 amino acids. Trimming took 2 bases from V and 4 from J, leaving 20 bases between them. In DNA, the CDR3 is TGTGCCAGCAGTTTAATGGTGTCCGGGGCAGACCTCTATGGCTACACCTTC. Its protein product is CASSLMVSGADLYGYTF.

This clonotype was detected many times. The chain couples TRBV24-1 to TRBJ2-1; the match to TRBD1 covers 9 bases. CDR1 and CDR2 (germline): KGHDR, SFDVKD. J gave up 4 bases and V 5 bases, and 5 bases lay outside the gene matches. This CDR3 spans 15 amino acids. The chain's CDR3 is CATSVLGQGYNEQFF. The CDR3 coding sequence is TGTGCCACCAGTGTACTGGGACAGGGATACAATGAGCAGTTCTTC.

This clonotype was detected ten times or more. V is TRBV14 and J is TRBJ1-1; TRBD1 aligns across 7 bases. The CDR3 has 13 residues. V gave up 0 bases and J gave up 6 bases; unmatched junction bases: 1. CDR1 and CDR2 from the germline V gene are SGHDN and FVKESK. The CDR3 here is CASSQETGSEAFF. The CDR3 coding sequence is TGTGCCAGCAGCCAAGAGACAGGGTCTGAAGCTTTCTTT.

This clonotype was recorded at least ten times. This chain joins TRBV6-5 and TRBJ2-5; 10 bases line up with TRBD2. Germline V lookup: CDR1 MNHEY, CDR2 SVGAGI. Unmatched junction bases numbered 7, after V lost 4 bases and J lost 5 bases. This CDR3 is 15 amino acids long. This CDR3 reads CASSWLAGVGETQYF. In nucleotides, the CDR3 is TGTGCCAGCAGTTGGCTAGCGGGAGTTGGGGAGACCCAGTACTTC.

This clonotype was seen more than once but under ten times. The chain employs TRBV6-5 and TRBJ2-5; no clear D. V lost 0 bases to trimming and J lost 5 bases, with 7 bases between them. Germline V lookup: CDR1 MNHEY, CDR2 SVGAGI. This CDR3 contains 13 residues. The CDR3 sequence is CASSYSGMETQYF. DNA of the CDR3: TGTGCCAGCAGTTACTCAGGGATGGAGACCCAGTACTTC.

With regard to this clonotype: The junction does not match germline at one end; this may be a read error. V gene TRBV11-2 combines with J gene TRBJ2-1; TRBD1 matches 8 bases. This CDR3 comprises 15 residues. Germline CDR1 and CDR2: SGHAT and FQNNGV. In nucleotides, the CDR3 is TGTGCCAGCAGCTCCGACAGGGGCTCCTACAATGAGCAGCTCTTC. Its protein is CASSSDRGSYNEQLF.

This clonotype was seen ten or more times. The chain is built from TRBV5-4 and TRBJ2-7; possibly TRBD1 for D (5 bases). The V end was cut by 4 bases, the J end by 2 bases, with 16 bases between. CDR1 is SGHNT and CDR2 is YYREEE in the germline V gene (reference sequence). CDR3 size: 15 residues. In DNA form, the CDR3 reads TGTGCCAGCAGCGTTGTTCCAGGGATCCCCTACGAGCAGTACTTC. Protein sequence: CASSVVPGIPYEQYF.

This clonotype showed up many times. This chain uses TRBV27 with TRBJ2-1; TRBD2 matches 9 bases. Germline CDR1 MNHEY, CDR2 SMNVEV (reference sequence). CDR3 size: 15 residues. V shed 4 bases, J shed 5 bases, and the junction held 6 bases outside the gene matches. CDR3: CASSYGLAINNEQFF. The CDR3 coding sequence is TGTGCCAGCAGTTACGGACTAGCGATTAACAATGAGCAGTTCTTC.

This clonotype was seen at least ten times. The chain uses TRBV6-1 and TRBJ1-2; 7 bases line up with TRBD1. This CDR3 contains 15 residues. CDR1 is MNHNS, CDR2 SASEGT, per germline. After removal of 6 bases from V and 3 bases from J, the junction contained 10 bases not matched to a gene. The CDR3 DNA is TGTGCCAGCAGGGCACAGGGGTCATACGACTATGGCTACACCTTC. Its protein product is CASRAQGSYDYGYTF.

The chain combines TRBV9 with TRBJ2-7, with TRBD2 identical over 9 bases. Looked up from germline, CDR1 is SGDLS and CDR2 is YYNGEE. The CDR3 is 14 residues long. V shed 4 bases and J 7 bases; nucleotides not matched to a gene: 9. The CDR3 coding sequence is TGTGCCAGCAGCCGCGGGAGGGCCTTGAATGAGCAGTACTTC. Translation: CASSRGRALNEQYF.

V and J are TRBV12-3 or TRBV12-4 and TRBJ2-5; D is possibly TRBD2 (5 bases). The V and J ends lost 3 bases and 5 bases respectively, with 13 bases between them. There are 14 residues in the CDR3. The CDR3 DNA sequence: TGTGCCAGCAGTTTCATGGCGGGTGGTGAGACCCAGTACTTC. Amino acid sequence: CASSFMAGGETQYF.

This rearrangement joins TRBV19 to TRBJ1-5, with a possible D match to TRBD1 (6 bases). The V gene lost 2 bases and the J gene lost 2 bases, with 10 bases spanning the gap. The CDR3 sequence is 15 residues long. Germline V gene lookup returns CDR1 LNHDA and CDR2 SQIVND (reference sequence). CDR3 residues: CASSIWGRGNQPQHF. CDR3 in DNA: TGTGCCAGTAGTATATGGGGGCGCGGCAATCAGCCCCAGCATTTT.

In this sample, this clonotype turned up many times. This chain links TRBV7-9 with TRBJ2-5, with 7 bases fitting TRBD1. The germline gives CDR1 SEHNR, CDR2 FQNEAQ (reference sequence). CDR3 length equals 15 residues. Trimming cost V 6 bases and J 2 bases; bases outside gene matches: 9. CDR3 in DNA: TGTGCCAGCAGTCTAGCACCACAGGGGCAAGAGACCCAGTACTTC. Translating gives CASSLAPQGQETQYF.

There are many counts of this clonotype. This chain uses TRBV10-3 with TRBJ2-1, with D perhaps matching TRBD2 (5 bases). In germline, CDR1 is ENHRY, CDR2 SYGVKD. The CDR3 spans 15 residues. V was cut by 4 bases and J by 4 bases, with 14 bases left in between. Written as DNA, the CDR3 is TGTGCCATCAGTGGGGAAGCGGAGCTTTACAATGAGCAGTTCTTC. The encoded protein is CAISGEAELYNEQFF.